This is a list of T cell receptor beta chains from one sample in a study of blood T cell repertoires in COVID-19. TCRdb's copy holds only in-frame clones and misses some; the assay was immunoSEQ multiplex PCR. The sample lists around 250,000 clones, approximately 83% occurring once. Input material: PBMCs or T cells enriched from blood (not recorded which). The receptors originated from a woman aged 50 to 60 who had recovered from COVID-19. The conserved cysteine and the conserved F or W are not part of the CDR3 here.

TRBJ2-5,TRBV7-9,ASRPDSQETQY
TRBJ2-5,TRBV11-1,ASSPGQETQY
TRBJ1-2,TRBV27,ASSRTVDYGYT
TRBJ1-4,TRBV3-1/TRBV3-2,ASSNRAGGREKLF
TRBJ1-2,TRBV7-2,ASSLGGSNYGYT
TRBJ1-2,TRBV9,ASSGGTVWNGYT
TRBJ2-5,TRBV7-8,ASSHSGRVVGQY
TRBJ1-2,TRBV21-1,ASSKTRPFCKYPYGYT
TRBJ2-7,TRBV11-2,ASSERLAGAYEQY
TRBJ2-7,TRBV10-3,AISEGTGGDEQY
TRBJ1-3,TRBV18,ASSPSTSSGNTIY
TRBJ1-2,TRBV6-5,ASNNRDRNYGYT
TRBJ1-5,TRBV10-3,AISGGGKQPQH
TRBJ2-2,TRBV5-5,ASNLEGLAGRAGELF
TRBJ1-1,TRBV6-2/TRBV6-3,ASSYETEAF
TRBJ2-1,TRBV7-9,ASNPFGGSSYNEQF
TRBJ2-1,TRBV6-5,ASSYYRDNEQF
TRBJ2-1,TRBV7-9,ASSLVSGRRNEQF
TRBJ1-5,TRBV28,ASSKTGKPQH
TRBJ1-2,TRBV6-4,ASSPDRGNYGYT
TRBJ2-1,TRBV5-1,ASSFIPTNEQF
TRBJ1-6,TRBV6-5,ASSYESSSYNSPLH
TRBJ1-1,TRBV9,ASSVGGRNTEAF
TRBJ2-7,TRBV4-2,ASSQDRLAGDEQY
TRBJ1-2,TRBV4-1,ASSLDRVWYGYT
TRBJ1-4,TRBV24-1,ATSEPLGSEGEVATNEKLF
TRBJ2-7,TRBV28,ASSFPPGGEYEQY
TRBJ2-7,TRBV28,ATGKQGETYEQY
TRBJ2-5,TRBV25-1,ASGSDRIQETQY
TRBJ2-7,TRBV6-5,ASMPSGGFYEQY
TRBJ1-4,TRBV3-1/TRBV3-2,ASSPTRGVGEKLF
TRBJ2-2,TRBV5-4,ASSLKGSGELF
TRBJ2-3,TRBV2,ASSLGLKKDTQY
TRBJ2-7,TRBV4-1,ASSHAVNRDFSYEQY
TRBJ2-2,TRBV18,ASSSDWNTGELF
TRBJ2-2,TRBV9,ASSVASGRAATGELF
TRBJ2-5,TRBV5-6,ASSLGTRGETQY
TRBJ2-7,TRBV24-1,ATSDTGQGGEQY
TRBJ2-7,TRBV15,ATSRDLVRDRGSYEQY
TRBJ2-5,TRBV5-1,ASSLARQGETQY